This T cell receptor (beta chain) was profiled in a study of T cell responses to AZD1222 COVID-19 vaccine. As to this clone: The antigen is unknown.

The assay was immunoSEQ multiplex PCR, and TCRdb's table has in-frame clones only and misses some. The data hold 140,000 to 150,000 clones, with 80% to 95% observed a single time. Germline V lookup: CDR1 SNHLY, CDR2 FYNNEI. J lost 11 bases, V lost 7 bases, and 12 bases had no gene match. This CDR3 contains 13 residues. Notes on the study in general: Clonal diversity was possibly underestimated, and the donors were mostly white British, with more females. Recipients of two AZD1222 doses showed rising Spike-specific TCR breadth and depth.

The TCR sequence derives from an adult in good health. Here the sequenced sample was peripheral blood, taken on day 0 of MenACWY control vaccination. The chain employs TRBV2 and TRBJ1-1; 8 nucleotides match TRBD1. CDR3 DNA sequence: TGTGCCAGCAAGTGGGGACAGGAGCGAGACGCTTTCTTT. The encoded protein is CASKWGQERDAFF.